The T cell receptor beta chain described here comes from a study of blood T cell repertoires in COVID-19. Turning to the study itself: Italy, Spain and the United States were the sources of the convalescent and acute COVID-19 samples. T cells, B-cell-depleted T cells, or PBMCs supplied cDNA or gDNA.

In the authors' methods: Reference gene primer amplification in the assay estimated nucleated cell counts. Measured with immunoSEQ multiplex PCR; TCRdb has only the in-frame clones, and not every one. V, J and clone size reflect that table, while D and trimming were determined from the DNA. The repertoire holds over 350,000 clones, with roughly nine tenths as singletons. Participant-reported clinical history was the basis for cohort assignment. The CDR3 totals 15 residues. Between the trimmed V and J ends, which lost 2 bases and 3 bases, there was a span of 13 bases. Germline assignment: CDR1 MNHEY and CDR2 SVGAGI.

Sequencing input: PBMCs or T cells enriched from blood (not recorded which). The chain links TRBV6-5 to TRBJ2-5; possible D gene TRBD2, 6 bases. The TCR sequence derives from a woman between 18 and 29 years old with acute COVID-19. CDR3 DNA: TGTGCCAGCAGTTACCCGGGGGAGCCTAAAGAGACCCAGTACTTC. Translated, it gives CASSYPGEPKETQYF.